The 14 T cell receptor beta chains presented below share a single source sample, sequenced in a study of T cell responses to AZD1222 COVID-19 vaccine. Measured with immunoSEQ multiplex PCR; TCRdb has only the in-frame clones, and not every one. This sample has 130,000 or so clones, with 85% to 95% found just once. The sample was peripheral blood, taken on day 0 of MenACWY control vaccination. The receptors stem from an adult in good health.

CDR3 sequence reads: CASSSGTSGFETQYF. CDR3 coding DNA: TGTGCCAGCAGTTCCGGGACTAGCGGGTTTGAGACCCAGTACTTC. This chain uses TRBV6-2 or TRBV6-3 with TRBJ2-5; 12 nucleotides match TRBD2. The junction had 5 bases not matched to a gene; V was cut back by 4 bases and J by 5 bases. This CDR3 has 15 amino acids. CDR1 and CDR2 from the germline V gene are MNHEY and SVGEGT.

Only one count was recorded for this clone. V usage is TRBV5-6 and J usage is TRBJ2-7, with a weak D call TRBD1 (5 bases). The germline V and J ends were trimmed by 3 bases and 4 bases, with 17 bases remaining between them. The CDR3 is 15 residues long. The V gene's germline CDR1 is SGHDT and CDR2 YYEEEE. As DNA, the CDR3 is TGTGCCAGCAGCTCCGTTGGGCAGGGTCGGTACGAGCAGTACTTC. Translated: CASSSVGQGRYEQYF.

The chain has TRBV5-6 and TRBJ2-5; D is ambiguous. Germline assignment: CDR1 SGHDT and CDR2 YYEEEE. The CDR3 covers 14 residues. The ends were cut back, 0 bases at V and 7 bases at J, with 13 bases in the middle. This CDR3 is CASSLVQDTVTQYF. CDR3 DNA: TGTGCCAGCAGCTTGGTTCAGGATACTGTGACCCAGTACTTC.

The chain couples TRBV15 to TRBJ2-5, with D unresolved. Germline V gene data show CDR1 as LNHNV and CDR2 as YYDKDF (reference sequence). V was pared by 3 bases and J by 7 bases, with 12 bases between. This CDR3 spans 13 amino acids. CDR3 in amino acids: CATSSVRAGTQYF. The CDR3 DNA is TGTGCCACCAGCAGTGTCCGGGCCGGGACCCAGTACTTC.

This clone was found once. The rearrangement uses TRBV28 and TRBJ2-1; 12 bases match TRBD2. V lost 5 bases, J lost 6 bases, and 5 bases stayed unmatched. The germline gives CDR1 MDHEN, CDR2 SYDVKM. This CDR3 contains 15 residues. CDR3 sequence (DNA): TGTGCCAGCAGTCAGACTAGCGGGGGTATCAATGAGCAGTTCTTC. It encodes CASSQTSGGINEQFF. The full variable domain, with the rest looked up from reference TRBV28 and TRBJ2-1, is DVKVTQSSRYLVKRTGEKVFLECVQDMDHENMFWYRQDPGLGLRLIYFSYDVKMKEKGDIPEGYSVSREKKERFSLILESASTNQTSMYLCASSQTSGGINEQFFGPGTRLTVL.

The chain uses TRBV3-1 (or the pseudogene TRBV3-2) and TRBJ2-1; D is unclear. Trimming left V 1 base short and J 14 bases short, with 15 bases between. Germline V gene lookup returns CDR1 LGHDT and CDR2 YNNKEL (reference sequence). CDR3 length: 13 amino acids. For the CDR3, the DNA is TGTGCCAGCAGCCAAGGTGCGGAAACCCAGGAGTTCTTC. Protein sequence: CASSQGAETQEFF.

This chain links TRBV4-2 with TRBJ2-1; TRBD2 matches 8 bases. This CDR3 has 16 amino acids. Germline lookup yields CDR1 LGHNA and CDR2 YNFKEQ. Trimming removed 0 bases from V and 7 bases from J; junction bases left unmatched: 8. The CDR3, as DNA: TGTGCCAGCAGCCAAGATAATCGGGGGGGGTTTAATGAGCAGTTCTTC. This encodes CASSQDNRGGFNEQFF.

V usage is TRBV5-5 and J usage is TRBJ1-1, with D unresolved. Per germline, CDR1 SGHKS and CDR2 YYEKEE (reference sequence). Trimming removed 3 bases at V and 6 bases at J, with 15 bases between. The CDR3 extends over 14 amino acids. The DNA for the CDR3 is TGTGCCAGCAGCTCGAGAGTGGGGTGGGCTGAAGCTTTCTTT. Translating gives CASSSRVGWAEAFF.

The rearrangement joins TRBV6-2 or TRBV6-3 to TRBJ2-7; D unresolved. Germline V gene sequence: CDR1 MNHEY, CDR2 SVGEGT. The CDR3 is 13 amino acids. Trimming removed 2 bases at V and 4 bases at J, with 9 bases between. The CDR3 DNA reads TGTGCCAGCAGTTACGGCCGGTTATACGAGCAGTACTTC. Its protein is CASSYGRLYEQYF.

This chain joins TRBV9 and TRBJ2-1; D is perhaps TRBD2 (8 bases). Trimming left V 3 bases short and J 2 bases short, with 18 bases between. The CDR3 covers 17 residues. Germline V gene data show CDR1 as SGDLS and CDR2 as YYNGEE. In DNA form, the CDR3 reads TGTGCCAGCAGCGCCGCACCAGGGGGACTAGCCTACAATGAGCAGTTCTTC. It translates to CASSAAPGGLAYNEQFF.

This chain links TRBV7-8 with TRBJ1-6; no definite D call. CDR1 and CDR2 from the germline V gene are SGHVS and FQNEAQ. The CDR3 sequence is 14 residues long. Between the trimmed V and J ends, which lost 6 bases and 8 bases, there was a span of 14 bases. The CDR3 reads CASSTAGMDSPLHF. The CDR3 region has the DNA TGTGCCAGCAGTACCGCCGGGATGGATTCACCCCTCCACTTT.

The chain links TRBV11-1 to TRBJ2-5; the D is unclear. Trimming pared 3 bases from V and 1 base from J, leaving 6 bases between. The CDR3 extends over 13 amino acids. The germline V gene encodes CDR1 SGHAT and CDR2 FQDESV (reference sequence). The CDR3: CASSFQAQETQYF. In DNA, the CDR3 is TGTGCCAGCAGCTTCCAGGCCCAAGAGACCCAGTACTTC.

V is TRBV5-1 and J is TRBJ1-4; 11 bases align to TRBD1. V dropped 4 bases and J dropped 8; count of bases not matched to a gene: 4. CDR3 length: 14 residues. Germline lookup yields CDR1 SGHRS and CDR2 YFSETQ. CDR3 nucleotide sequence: TGCGCCAGCAGCGAGGGACAGGGGGACGAAAAACTGTTTTTT. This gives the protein CASSEGQGDEKLFF.

The CDR3: CASSLTGGAEAFF. CDR3 bases: TGTGCCAGCAGCCTTACAGGGGGAGCTGAAGCTTTCTTT. The V and J genes are TRBV7-9 and TRBJ1-1, with 8 bases fitting TRBD1. The V segment lost 5 bases and the J segment 6 bases; nucleotides outside the gene matches: 5. CDR3 size: 13 residues. The germline V gene encodes CDR1 SEHNR and CDR2 FQNEAQ (reference sequence). The variable domain in full, completed from reference TRBV7-9 and TRBJ1-1, reads DTGVSQNPRHKITKRGQNVTFRCDPISEHNRLYWYRQTLGQGPEFLTYFQNEAQLEKSRLLSDRFSAERPKGSFSTLEIQRTEQGDSAMYLCASSLTGGAEAFFGQGTRLTVV.